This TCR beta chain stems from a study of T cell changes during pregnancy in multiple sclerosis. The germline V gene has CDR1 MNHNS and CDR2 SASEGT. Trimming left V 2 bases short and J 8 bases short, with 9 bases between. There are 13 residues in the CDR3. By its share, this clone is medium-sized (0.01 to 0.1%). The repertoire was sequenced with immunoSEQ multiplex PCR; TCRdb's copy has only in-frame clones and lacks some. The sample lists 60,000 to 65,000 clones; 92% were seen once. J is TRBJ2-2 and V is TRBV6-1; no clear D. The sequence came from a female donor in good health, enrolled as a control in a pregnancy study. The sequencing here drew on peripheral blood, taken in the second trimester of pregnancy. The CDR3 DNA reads TGTGCCAGCAGTGAAAGCGAGAGGGGGGAGCTGTTTTTT. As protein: CASSESERGELFF.